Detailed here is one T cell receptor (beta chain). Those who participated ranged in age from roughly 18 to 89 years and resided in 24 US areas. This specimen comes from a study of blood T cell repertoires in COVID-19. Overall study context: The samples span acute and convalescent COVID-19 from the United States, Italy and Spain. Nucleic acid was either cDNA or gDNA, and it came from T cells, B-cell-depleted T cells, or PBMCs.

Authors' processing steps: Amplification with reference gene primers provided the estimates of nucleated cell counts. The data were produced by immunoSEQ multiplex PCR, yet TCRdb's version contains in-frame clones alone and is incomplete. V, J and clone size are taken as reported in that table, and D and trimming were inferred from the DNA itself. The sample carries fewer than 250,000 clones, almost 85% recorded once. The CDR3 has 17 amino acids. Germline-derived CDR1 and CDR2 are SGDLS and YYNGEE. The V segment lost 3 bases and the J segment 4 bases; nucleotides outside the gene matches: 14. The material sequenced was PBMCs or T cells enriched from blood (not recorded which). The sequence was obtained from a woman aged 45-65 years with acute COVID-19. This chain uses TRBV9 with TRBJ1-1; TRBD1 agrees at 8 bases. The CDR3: CASSDRSPGTGGTEAFF. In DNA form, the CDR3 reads TGTGCCAGCAGCGATCGTTCGCCCGGGACAGGAGGCACTGAAGCTTTCTTT.